This passage covers 27 T cell receptor beta chains from one sample sequenced in a study of blood T cells in healthy people across ages. The use of a sample-barcoded 5' primer and a J-beta primer mix characterized a second PCR of about 7 to 12 cycles. A single record per CDR3 protein comes from TCRdb applying MiXCR to the 5' RACE reads. The sample includes 550,000 to 650,000 distinct CDR3 sequences, about 30% seen only once; the top ten take around 14%. Sequencing used blood. All receptors derive from a woman aged 80 or over in good health.

This clonotype was counted at least ten times. The chain recombines TRBV7-8 with TRBJ2-3; 8 bases line up with TRBD2. V trimming: 4 bases; J trimming: 6 bases; junction bases outside the gene matches: 6. CDR1 is SGHVS and CDR2 is FQNEAQ in the germline V gene. This CDR3 is 14 amino acids long. The CDR3 DNA follows: TGTGCCAGCAGCTCCGGGGGGGGCCCTGATACGCAGTATTTT. Translated: CASSSGGGPDTQYF.

This clonotype was recorded at least ten times. The genes are TRBV28 and TRBJ2-5; 10 bases align to TRBD2. Per the germline V gene, CDR1 is MDHEN and CDR2 is SYDVKM. J gave up 7 bases and V 2 bases, and 4 bases lay outside the gene matches. This CDR3 is built from 14 residues. DNA of the CDR3: TGTGCCAGCAGTTTAACTAGCGGGGTTGGGACCCAGTACTTC. Amino acid sequence: CASSLTSGVGTQYF.

Comments on this clonotype: At one of its ends the junction is not consistent with the germline gene, which may arise from a read error. The chain recombines TRBV4-2 with TRBJ2-5, with 9 bases aligning to TRBD2. This CDR3 region has 16 residues. Germline-derived CDR1 and CDR2 are LGHNA and YNFKEQ. CDR3 in DNA: TGTGCCAGCAGCCAAGATCTCGCGGGGGGGCAAGAGCCCCAGTACTTC. Translating gives CASSQDLAGGQEPQYF.

The table lists this clonotype with a few counts. The genes are TRBV24-1 and TRBJ2-3; perhaps D is TRBD1 or TRBD2 (7 bases each). The germline V gene has CDR1 KGHDR and CDR2 SFDVKD. V shed 3 bases and J shed 4 bases, with 10 bases lying between them. CDR3 length equals 14 residues. The CDR3 loop reads CATSDPGGADTQYF. The CDR3, as DNA: TGTGCCACCAGTGATCCAGGGGGGGCAGATACGCAGTATTTT.

The V call is TRBV18, the J call TRBJ1-2; D may be TRBD1 (6 bases). V was cut by 0 bases and J by 8 bases, with 16 bases left in between. The CDR3 contains 15 residues. CDR1 and CDR2 (germline): KGHSH, LQKENI. This CDR3 is CASSPPHRRTEGYTF. CDR3 bases: TGTGCCAGCTCACCACCGCACAGGCGGACAGAGGGCTACACCTTC.

This sequence joins TRBV20-1 and TRBJ2-5; TRBD1 or TRBD2 may be the D gene (5 bases each). The CDR3 has 11 amino acids. Germline values: CDR1 DFQATT, CDR2 SNEGSKA (reference sequence). The DNA for the CDR3 is TGCAGCGGGACGTATCAAGAGACCCAGTACTTC. It translates to CSGTYQETQYF.

Concerning this clonotype itself: A much larger clonotype is one base distant, so this may be a read error. The rearrangement joins TRBV6-1 to TRBJ2-3, with D perhaps matching TRBD2 (6 bases). Germline CDR1 MNHNS, CDR2 SASEGT. Trimming took off 6 bases at V and 4 bases at J, with 11 bases between the two ends. There are 13 residues in the CDR3. This CDR3 is CASRTRGPDTQYF. The DNA of the CDR3 is TGTGCCAGCAGGACTAGAGGTCCAGATACGCAGTATTTT.

This rearrangement joins TRBV6-5 to TRBJ1-4; 11 positions match TRBD1. The CDR3 is 16 amino acids. Germline CDR1 is MNHEY and CDR2 is SVGAGI. J gave up 2 bases and V 6 bases, and 5 bases lay outside the gene matches. In DNA, the CDR3 is TGTGCCAGCAGCCGGACAGGGGGCAGGACTAATGAAAAACTGTTTTTT. Amino acids: CASSRTGGRTNEKLFF.

This clonotype showed up many times. The chain couples TRBV6-5 to TRBJ2-7, with TRBD1 as a possible D gene (5 bases). The V gene lost 7 bases and the J gene lost 7 bases, with 17 bases spanning the gap. Germline V CDR1 and CDR2: MNHEY, SVGAGI. The CDR3 spans 13 residues. CDR3 amino acids: CASTRTRGDEQYF. CDR3 coding DNA: TGTGCCAGCACCCGGACAAGGGGTGATGAGCAGTACTTC.

Ten or more counts support this clonotype. This chain connects TRBV21-1 to TRBJ1-2; TRBD1 was called by the table and not checked on the DNA. TRBV21-1 is annotated as a pseudogene. The CDR3 runs 17 residues. CDR3 sequence: CASSIKTGGLTNYGYTF. The CDR3 coding sequence is TGTGCCAGCAGCATTAAAACAGGGGGGCTAACTAACTATGGCTACACCTTC.

This clonotype was seen many times. The gene calls are TRBV12-3 or TRBV12-4 and TRBJ1-5; 7 bases are shared with TRBD1. Trimming at V came to 6 bases and at J to 2 bases, leaving 4 bases not matched to a gene. The CDR3 runs to 14 residues. The CDR3 sequence: CASRNTGGNQPQHF. In nucleotides, the CDR3 is TGTGCCAGCAGAAATACAGGGGGCAATCAGCCCCAGCATTTT.

The V call is TRBV20-1, the J call TRBJ1-6, with a tentative D call TRBD1 (5 bases). Germline V gene data show CDR1 as DFQATT and CDR2 as SNEGSKA (reference sequence). V was clipped by 8 bases and J by 6 bases, with 14 bases between them. The CDR3 spans 13 residues. The chain's CDR3 is CSSPSGGNSPLHF. The DNA of the CDR3 is TGCAGTTCCCCGTCGGGGGGTAATTCACCCCTCCACTTT.

This chain links TRBV20-1 with TRBJ2-2; 7 nucleotides agree with TRBD1. The junction had 1 base not matched to a gene; V was cut back by 0 bases and J by 0 bases. Germline V gene lookup returns CDR1 DFQATT and CDR2 SNEGSKA (reference sequence). This CDR3 is built from 15 residues. The CDR3 protein is CSAREGQANTGELFF. As DNA, the CDR3 is TGCAGTGCTAGAGAAGGACAGGCGAACACCGGGGAGCTGTTTTTT.

This clonotype was seen at least ten times. The genes are TRBV29-1 and TRBJ2-5; no clear D. The germline CDR1 and CDR2 sequences are SQVTM and ANQGSEA. The V and J ends lost 4 bases and 5 bases respectively, with 5 bases between them. The CDR3 consists of 10 residues. CDR3 bases: TGCAGCGTTGGTGGGGAGACCCAGTACTTC. Translated, it gives CSVGGETQYF.

V gene TRBV5-1 combines with J gene TRBJ2-2; 7 bases are a match to TRBD1. Per germline, CDR1 SGHRS and CDR2 YFSETQ. The CDR3 is made up of 14 amino acids. The V and J ends lost 0 bases and 6 bases, in that order; junction bases with no gene match: 2. The CDR3 is CASSLDTGAGELFF. CDR3 bases: TGCGCCAGCAGCTTGGACACAGGGGCCGGGGAGCTGTTTTTT.

This clonotype was seen ten or more times. The chain has TRBV3-1 and TRBJ2-6; D is possibly TRBD2 (5 bases). CDR1 is LGHDT, CDR2 YNNKEL, per germline (reference sequence). CDR3 length: 20 amino acids. The V end lost 1 base, the J end lost 1 base, and 20 bases lay between the germline ends. CDR3 DNA: TGTGCCAGCAGCCAAGTTAGAGAGGGATCAGCATCTTCTGGGGCCAACGTCCTGACTTTC. Translating gives CASSQVREGSASSGANVLTF.

The rearrangement joins TRBV3-1 to TRBJ2-7; no clear D gene. Between the trimmed V and J ends, which lost 2 bases and 9 bases, there was a span of 8 bases. The CDR3 length is 11 residues. CDR1 and CDR2 from the germline V gene are LGHDT and YNNKEL (reference sequence). CDR3 sequence: CASSQNYWQYF. The CDR3 DNA sequence: TGTGCCAGCAGCCAAAACTACTGGCAGTACTTC.

In this sample, this clonotype turned up many times. The chain combines TRBV12-3 or TRBV12-4 with TRBJ1-6; TRBD1 is a possible D gene (5 bases). The V end lost 5 bases, the J end lost 5 bases, and 13 bases lay between the germline ends. The CDR3 spans 15 residues. As DNA, the CDR3 is TGTGCCAGCAGTGCCCGGGACGGTCATAATTCACCCCTCCACTTT. This gives the protein CASSARDGHNSPLHF.

This clonotype was found many times. V gene TRBV11-2 combines with J gene TRBJ1-5; TRBD1 matches 9 bases. V gave up 4 bases and J gave up 3 bases; unmatched junction bases: 4. This CDR3 region has 15 residues. Germline lookup yields CDR1 SGHAT and CDR2 FQNNGV. The CDR3 DNA follows: TGTGCCAGCAGCTGGGGGACAGGGTCCAATCAGCCCCAGCATTTT. Residues: CASSWGTGSNQPQHF.

This clonotype was seen a few times. The V call is TRBV30, the J call TRBJ2-1, with D perhaps matching TRBD1 (6 bases). Germline V lookup: CDR1 GTSNPN, CDR2 SVGIG (reference sequence). The CDR3 spans 12 residues. V lost 7 bases and J lost 2, with 9 bases in between. CDR3 DNA: TGTGCCTTCCGGGACACCTACAATGAGCAGTTCTTC. It encodes CAFRDTYNEQFF.

This clonotype was seen repeatedly, ten times or more. This chain uses TRBV14 with TRBJ2-1, with TRBD2 matching 15 bases. Losses at the gene ends were 2 bases for V and 4 bases for J; bases not matched to a gene: 3. CDR3 length equals 17 residues. CDR1 and CDR2 (germline): SGHDN, FVKESK. Here the CDR3 reads CASSQWGLAGGYNEQFF. DNA of the CDR3: TGTGCCAGCAGCCAATGGGGACTAGCGGGGGGTTACAATGAGCAGTTCTTC.

A remark on this clonotype: With a much larger clone just one base away, this may be a read error. This rearrangement joins TRBV5-1 to TRBJ2-7, with a tentative D call TRBD1 (5 bases). This CDR3 contains 14 residues. V lost 3 bases and J 0 bases, leaving 10 bases between the germline ends. CDR1 and CDR2 from the germline V gene are SGHRS and YFSETQ. The CDR3 bases are TGCGCCAGCAGCTGGGGCAGGTCCTCCTACGAGCAGTACTTC. Translation: CASSWGRSSYEQYF. The full variable domain, completed using reference TRBV5-1 and TRBJ2-7, is KAGVTQTPRYLIKTRGQQVTLSCSPISGHRSVSWYQQTPGQGLQFLFEYFSETQRNKGNFPGRFSGRQFSNSRSEMNVSTLELGDSALYLCASSWGRSSYEQYFGPGTRLTVT.

The CDR3 loop reads CASSRVLSRGEKLFF. For the CDR3, the DNA is TGCGCCAGCAGCCGAGTTCTTTCCCGTGGTGAAAAACTGTTTTTT. The chain uses TRBV4-1 and TRBJ1-4; D uncertain. V gave up 4 bases and J gave up 7 bases, with 16 bases separating them. Per germline, CDR1 MGHRA and CDR2 YSYEKL. This CDR3 contains 15 residues.

This clonotype was recorded many times. The chain employs TRBV5-1 and TRBJ2-1; D uncertain. Germline loops: CDR1 SGHRS, CDR2 YFSETQ. The CDR3 is 14 residues long. Trimming removed 5 bases from V and 5 bases from J, with 14 bases in between. CDR3 in DNA: TGCGCCAGCAGGCCCACATCCCAACACAATGAGCAGTTCTTC. Its protein product is CASRPTSQHNEQFF.

With regard to this clonotype: A much larger clonotype is one base distant, so this may be a read error. V gene TRBV5-4 combines with J gene TRBJ2-1; 8 bases are a match to TRBD1. The germline CDR1 and CDR2 sequences are SGHNT and YYREEE (reference sequence). V was clipped by 4 bases and J by 12 bases; unmatched bases: 12. The CDR3 loop spans 14 amino acids. CDR3 residues: CASSRGQGVGGQFF. The CDR3, as DNA: TGTGCCAGCAGCCGAGGACAGGGAGTAGGAGGGCAGTTCTTC.

This clonotype was picked up a small number of times. One base away lies a much larger clone, so this may be a sequencing read error. CDR3 protein: CSAETPDNEQYF. CDR3 sequence (DNA): TGCAGTGCCGAGACACCTGACAATGAGCAGTACTTC. The V gene is TRBV20-1, the J gene TRBJ2-7; D gene ambiguous. CDR3 size: 12 residues. Germline V gene data show CDR1 as DFQATT and CDR2 as SNEGSKA (reference sequence). V was clipped by 6 bases and J by 7 bases, with 16 bases between them.

This clonotype was counted ten times or more. The J gene is TRBJ1-5, the V gene TRBV12-3 or TRBV12-4; D call uncertain. The length of the CDR3 is 12 residues. Between the trimmed V and J ends, which lost 3 bases and 5 bases, there was a span of 5 bases. The CDR3 DNA is TGTGCCAGCAGTTTCAAAGATCAGCCCCAGCATTTT. Protein product: CASSFKDQPQHF.